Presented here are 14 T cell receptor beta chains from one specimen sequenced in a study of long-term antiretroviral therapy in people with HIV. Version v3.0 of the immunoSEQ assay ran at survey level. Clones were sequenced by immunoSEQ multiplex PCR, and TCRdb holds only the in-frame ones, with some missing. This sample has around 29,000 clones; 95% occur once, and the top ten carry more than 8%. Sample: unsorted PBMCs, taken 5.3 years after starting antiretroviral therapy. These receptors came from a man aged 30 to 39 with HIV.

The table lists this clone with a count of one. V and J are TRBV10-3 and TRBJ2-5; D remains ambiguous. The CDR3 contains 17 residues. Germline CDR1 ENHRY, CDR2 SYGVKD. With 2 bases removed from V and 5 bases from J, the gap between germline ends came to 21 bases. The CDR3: CAISEGSLAGSGETQYF. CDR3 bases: TGTGCCATCAGTGAGGGTAGTCTCGCAGGCAGTGGGGAGACCCAGTACTTC.

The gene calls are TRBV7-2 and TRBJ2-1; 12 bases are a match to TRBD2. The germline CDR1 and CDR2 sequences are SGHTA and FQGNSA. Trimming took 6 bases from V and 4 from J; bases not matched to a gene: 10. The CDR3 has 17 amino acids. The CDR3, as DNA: TGTGCCAGCAGAACTCCCCAGACTAGCGGGAGTTACAATGAGCAGTTCTTC. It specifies CASRTPQTSGSYNEQFF.

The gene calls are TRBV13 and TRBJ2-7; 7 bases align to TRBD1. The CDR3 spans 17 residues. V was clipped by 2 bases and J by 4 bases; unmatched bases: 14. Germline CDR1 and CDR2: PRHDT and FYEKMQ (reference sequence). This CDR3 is CASSLTPPGTVFYEQYF. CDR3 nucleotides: TGTGCCAGCAGCTTAACTCCACCGGGGACAGTCTTTTACGAGCAGTACTTC.

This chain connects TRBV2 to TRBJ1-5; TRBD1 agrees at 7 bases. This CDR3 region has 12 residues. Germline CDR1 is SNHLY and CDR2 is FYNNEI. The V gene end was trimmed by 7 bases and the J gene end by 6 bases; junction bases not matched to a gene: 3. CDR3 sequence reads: CASTTGSQPQHF. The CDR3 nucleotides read TGTGCCAGCACGACAGGGAGTCAGCCCCAGCATTTT.

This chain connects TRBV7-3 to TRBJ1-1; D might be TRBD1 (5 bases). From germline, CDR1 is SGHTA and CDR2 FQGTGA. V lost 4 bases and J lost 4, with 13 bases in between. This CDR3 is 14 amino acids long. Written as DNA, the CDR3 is TGTGCCAGCAGCTCCCAGGGTCGGGGCACTGAAGCTTTCTTT. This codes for CASSSQGRGTEAFF.

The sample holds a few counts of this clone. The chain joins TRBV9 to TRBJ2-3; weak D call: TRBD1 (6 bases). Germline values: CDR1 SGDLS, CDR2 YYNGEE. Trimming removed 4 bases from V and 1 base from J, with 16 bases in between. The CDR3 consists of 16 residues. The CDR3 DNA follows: TGTGCCAGCAGCCTATCCTTAGGGGGACGCACAGATACGCAGTATTTT. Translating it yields CASSLSLGGRTDTQYF.

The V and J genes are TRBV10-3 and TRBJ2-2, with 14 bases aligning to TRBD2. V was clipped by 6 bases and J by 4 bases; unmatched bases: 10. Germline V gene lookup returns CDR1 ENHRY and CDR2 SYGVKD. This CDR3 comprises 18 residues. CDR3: CAIRAGLAGERGTGELFF. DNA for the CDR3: TGTGCCATCAGGGCGGGACTAGCGGGAGAGCGGGGCACCGGGGAGCTGTTTTTT.

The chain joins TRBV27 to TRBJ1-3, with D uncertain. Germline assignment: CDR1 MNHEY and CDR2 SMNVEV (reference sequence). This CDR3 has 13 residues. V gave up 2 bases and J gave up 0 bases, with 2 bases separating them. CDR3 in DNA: TGTGCCAGCAGTTTAAGCTCTGGAAACACCATATATTTT. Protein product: CASSLSSGNTIYF.

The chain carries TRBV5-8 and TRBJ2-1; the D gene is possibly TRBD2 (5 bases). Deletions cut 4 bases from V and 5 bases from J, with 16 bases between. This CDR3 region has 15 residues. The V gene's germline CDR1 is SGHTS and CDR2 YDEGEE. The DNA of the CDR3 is TGTGCCAGCAGCCAACTAGAGGGTCTCCACAATGAGCAGTTCTTC. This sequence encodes CASSQLEGLHNEQFF.

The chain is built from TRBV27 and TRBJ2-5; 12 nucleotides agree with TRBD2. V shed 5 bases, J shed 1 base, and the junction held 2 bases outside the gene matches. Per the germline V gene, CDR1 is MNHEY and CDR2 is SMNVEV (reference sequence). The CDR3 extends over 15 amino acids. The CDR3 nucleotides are TGTGCCAGCAGTCTAGCGGGAGGGACCCAAGAGACCCAGTACTTC. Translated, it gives CASSLAGGTQETQYF.

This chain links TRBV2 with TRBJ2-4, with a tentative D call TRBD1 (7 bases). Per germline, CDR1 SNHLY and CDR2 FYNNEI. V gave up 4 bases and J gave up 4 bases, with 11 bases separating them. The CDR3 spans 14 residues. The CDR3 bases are TGTGCCAGCAGTGCCCAGGGGGGTAAAAACATTCAGTACTTC. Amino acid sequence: CASSAQGGKNIQYF.

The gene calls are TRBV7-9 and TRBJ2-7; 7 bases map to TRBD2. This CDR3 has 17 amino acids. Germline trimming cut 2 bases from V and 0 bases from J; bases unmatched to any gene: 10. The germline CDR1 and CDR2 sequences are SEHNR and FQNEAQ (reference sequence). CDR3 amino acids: CASSLSLRTGGSYEQYF. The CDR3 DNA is TGTGCCAGCAGCTTATCTTTGCGGACGGGGGGCTCCTACGAGCAGTACTTC.

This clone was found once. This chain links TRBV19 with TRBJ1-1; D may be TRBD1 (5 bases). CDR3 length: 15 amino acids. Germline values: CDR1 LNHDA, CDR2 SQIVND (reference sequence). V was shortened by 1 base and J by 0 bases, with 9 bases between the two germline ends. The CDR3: CASSIAGTVNTEAFF. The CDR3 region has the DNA TGTGCCAGTAGTATAGCCGGGACGGTGAACACTGAAGCTTTCTTT.

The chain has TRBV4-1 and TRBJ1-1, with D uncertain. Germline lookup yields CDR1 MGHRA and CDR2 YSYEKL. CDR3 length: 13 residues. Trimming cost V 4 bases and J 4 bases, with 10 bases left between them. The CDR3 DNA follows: TGCGCCAGCAGCCGCCGGATGGGCACTGAAGCTTTCTTT. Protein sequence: CASSRRMGTEAFF.